Listed below are T cell receptor beta chains from one sample, sequenced in a study of glioma-infiltrating T cells. TCRdb redid the calling of the multiplex PCR reads with MiXCR, one entry per CDR3 protein. This repertoire shows about 380,000 distinct CDR3 sequences, 35% to 45% found once; its top ten account for more than 10%. The material sequenced was glioma tissue, nonneoplastic brain tissue, or PBMCs (not recorded which). The receptor source for this set is a human donor with low-grade glioma or glioblastoma, undergoing nonglioma brain surgery, or in good health (not recorded which). Both conserved end residues are part of each CDR3. D genes are given only for firm matches. Clone size is not always given. Where it is, it says once, few, many or a class for expanded clones.

>NA|TRBV7-2|TRBJ2-7|NA
TGTGCCAGCAGCATTTGGACGGGCTGGGGTGACGAGCAGTACTTC
CASSIWTGWGDEQYF
>NA|TRBV7-6|TRBJ2-3|NA
TGTGCCAGCAGCCTAACTGATGCGTATACGCAGTATTTT
CASSLTDAYTQYF
>NA|TRBV29-1|TRBJ1-2|NA
TGCAGCGTTGAAGGGCAGTCTAACTATGGCTACACCTTC
CSVEGQSNYGYTF
>TRBD2|TRBV7-2|TRBJ2-3|many
TGTGCCAGCAGCTTAGTAGCTAGCGGGACAGATACGCAGTATTTT
CASSLVASGTDTQYF
>NA|TRBV16|TRBJ1-2|NA
TGTGCCAGCAGCCGATCAGGCAGGGGCCACCAACACTATGGCTACACCTTC
CASSRSGRGHQHYGYTF
>NA|TRBV4-1|TRBJ1-5|NA
TGCGCTATCAGCCAAGAGAGGGATCAGCCCCAGCATTTT
CAISQERDQPQHF
>NA|TRBV20-1|TRBJ2-7|few
TGCAGTGCTAGAGTACCCGGGACAAGCCCATACGAGCAGTACTTC
CSARVPGTSPYEQYF
>TRBD1|TRBV9|TRBJ1-2|NA
TGTGCCAGCAGCCTACCAGAGGGACAGTATGGCTGCACCTTC
CASSLPEGQYGCTF
>NA|TRBV20-1|TRBJ1-2|NA
TGCAGTGCCGGAGGGGGAGTGAGCTACACCTTC
CSAGGGVSYTF
>NA|TRBV7-6|TRBJ2-1|NA
TGTGCCAGCAGCTTAAAGGGGGGGTTGGATGAGCAGTTCTTC
CASSLKGGLDEQFF
>TRBD1|TRBV4-1|TRBJ2-7|NA
TGCGCCAGCAGCCGTGGGACAGAGTACGAGCAGTACTTC
CASSRGTEYEQYF
>TRBD1|TRBV27|TRBJ1-2|many
TGTGCCAGCAGACTCAGGGGGCACGTCTATGGCTACACCTTC
CASRLRGHVYGYTF
>NA|TRBV24-1|TRBJ1-1|many
TGTGCCACCAGACGCGCGGCGGAGTCCAAAGCTTTCTTT
CATRRAAESKAFF
>NA|TRBV6-2/TRBV6-3|TRBJ1-2|many
TGTGCCAGCAGTACGGGGCTTGGCTACACCTTC
CASSTGLGYTF
>TRBD2|TRBV20-1|TRBJ2-1|few
TGCAGTGCCCGGGGCGGGAGGGAACGTGAGCAGTTCTTC
CSARGGREREQFF
>NA|TRBV19|TRBJ1-1|few
TGTGCCAGTAGTATAGACAGGCTGGGGACTGAAGCTTTCTTT
CASSIDRLGTEAFF
>NA|TRBV2|TRBJ2-3|NA
TGTGCCAGCAGTGATGAGGGAACAGATACGCAGTATTTT
CASSDEGTDTQYF
>NA|TRBV28|TRBJ2-7|few
TGTGCCAGCAGTCTGGCTCGCCAGGAGCAAATAGAGCAGTACTTC
CASSLARQEQIEQYF
>TRBD1|TRBV6-5|TRBJ2-7|few
TGTGCCGCCTCGACAGGGGACGAGCAGTACTTC
CAASTGDEQYF
>NA|TRBV20-1|TRBJ2-1|NA
TGCAGTGCTAGAGATCTGAGAGGTAGGAATGAGCAGTTCTTC
CSARDLRGRNEQFF
>NA|TRBV20-1|TRBJ1-2|NA
TGCAGTGCTAGGCAGACAGAGGTCAGTGCCTATGGCTACACCTTC
CSARQTEVSAYGYTF
>NA|TRBV20-1|TRBJ1-1|many
TGCAGTGTAGCGAGGAACACTGAAGCTTTCTTT
CSVARNTEAFF
>NA|TRBV7-2|TRBJ1-3|NA
TGTGCCAGCAGCTTAGTTAACTTCCGAACTGGAAACACCATATATTTT
CASSLVNFRTGNTIYF
>NA|TRBV28|TRBJ1-1|few
TGTGCCAGCAGGGCCAGGTTGTTTCGGACTGAAGCTTTCTTT
CASRARLFRTEAFF
>NA|TRBV24-1|TRBJ2-5|once
TGTGCCACCAGTGATCGACCGGGACACCCCCAAGAGACCCAGTACTTC
CATSDRPGHPQETQYF
>NA|TRBV7-2|TRBJ2-2|NA
TGTGCCAGCAGCCTAAGGGGGCTAGCGGAGACCGGGGAGCTGTTTTTT
CASSLRGLAETGELFF
>TRBD1|TRBV7-9|TRBJ2-2|few
TGTGCCAGCAGCCCACAGGGGGCGAACACCGGGGAGCTGTTTTTT
CASSPQGANTGELFF
>NA|TRBV6-1|TRBJ2-5|many
TGTGCCAGCAGTACAGGCTATAACCAAGAGACCCAGTACTTC
CASSTGYNQETQYF
>NA|TRBV28|TRBJ2-1|few
TGTGCCAGCAGTCCCCCCTTCTCGGGAGTCAGCAATGAGCAGTTCTTC
CASSPPFSGVSNEQFF
>TRBD2|TRBV6-6|TRBJ2-3|many
TGTGCCAGCAGTTACACAGGACTAGCGCATGACACAGATACGCAGTATTTT
CASSYTGLAHDTDTQYF
>TRBD1|TRBV6-5|TRBJ1-5|NA
TGTGGCAGCAGGGGGGGGGGAGTGATCAATCAGCCCCAGCATTTT
CGSRGGGVINQPQHF
>TRBD1|TRBV15|TRBJ1-1|many
TGTGCCACCAGCAGACTTGGACAGGCGACTGAAGCTTTCTTT
CATSRLGQATEAFF
>NA|TRBV20-1|TRBJ1-5|NA
TGCAGTGCTAGAGTTAAGGGATATCAGCCCCAGCATTTT
CSARVKGYQPQHF
>TRBD2|TRBV7-6|TRBJ2-1|NA
TGTGCCAGCAGATTAGACCTAGCGGGAGCCTACAATGAGCAGTTCTTC
CASRLDLAGAYNEQFF
>NA|TRBV7-9|TRBJ2-7|NA
TGTGCCAGCAGCGAGAGGACCTCAACCTACGAGCGGTACTTC
CASSERTSTYERYF
>TRBD2|TRBV20-1|TRBJ2-1|NA
TGCAGTGCTAGTCGAACTAGCGGGAGTAATGAGCAGTTCTTC
CSASRTSGSNEQFF
>TRBD1|TRBV6-2/TRBV6-3|TRBJ1-2|many
TGTGCCACCGGACAGGGCGGTGGCTACACCTTC
CATGQGGGYTF
>NA|TRBV28|TRBJ1-5|few
TGTGCCAGCAGCGACAGATTATACAATCAGCCCCAGCATTTT
CASSDRLYNQPQHF
>NA|TRBV6-5|TRBJ1-4|few
TGTGCCAGCAGTACAAACCCACAGGGAACAACTAATGAAAAACTGTTTTTT
CASSTNPQGTTNEKLFF
>NA|TRBV4-1|TRBJ1-6|NA
TGCGCCAGCAGCCAAGCCACAGGGCTGGTTAATTCACCCCTCCACTTT
CASSQATGLVNSPLHF
>NA|TRBV20-1|TRBJ2-7|few
TGCAGTGCTAGGAAGGCAGGGTCCCTCGGCGAGCAGTACTTC
CSARKAGSLGEQYF
>NA|TRBV27|TRBJ2-3|many
TGTGCCAGCAGGGGGCTAGCAGACACAGATACGCAGTATTTT
CASRGLADTDTQYF
>NA|TRBV4-3|TRBJ2-7|NA
TGCGCCAGCAGCCAAGGGGTTACGAGCTCCTACGAGCAGTACTTC
CASSQGVTSSYEQYF
>NA|TRBV14|TRBJ2-3|NA
TGTGCCAGCAGCCCCTGGACGACTAGTCAGTCGCAGTATTTT
CASSPWTTSQSQYF
>NA|TRBV27|TRBJ1-1|many
TGTGCCAGCAGCACCGGGTGGGCCAGCATCTCGCCTGAAGCTTTCTTT
CASSTGWASISPEAFF
>NA|TRBV7-9|TRBJ1-5|NA
TGTGCCAGCAGCTTAGAGGGGTCAGAGTATAGCAGCCAGCCCCAGCATTTT
CASSLEGSEYSSQPQHF
>NA|TRBV6-1|TRBJ2-7|many
TGTGCCAGCAGTGACCCCGGGACCTCCTACGAGCAGTACTTC
CASSDPGTSYEQYF
>NA|TRBV20-1|TRBJ1-1|NA
TGCAGTGCTCCTAATCCACGGAACACTGAAGCTTTCTTT
CSAPNPRNTEAFF
>NA|TRBV4-2|TRBJ2-1|NA
TGTGCCAGCAGCCTCCTCCGTCGGGGCTCCTACAATGAGCAGTTCTTC
CASSLLRRGSYNEQFF
>NA|TRBV6-1|TRBJ2-5|few
TGTGCCAGCAGTGAAGGGACAGACGAGACCCAGTACTTC
CASSEGTDETQYF